A few counts support the clone carrying this TCR beta chain. The antigen remains undetermined. Per the germline V gene, CDR1 is MNHEY and CDR2 is SVGAGI. V dropped 7 bases and J dropped 1 base, with 5 bases sitting between them. The CDR3 loop spans 13 amino acids. This entry belongs to a study of human T cells and chemical hapten exposure. The wider study: Enrolled patients were predominantly female and had alopecia areata, totalis or universalis. Study-wide results and limits: Compared to controls, expanded TCRs made significantly more large clusters of similar CDR3s.

Library construction involved attaching unique molecular identifiers to individual cDNA molecules, which allowed quantitative, reproducible TCR counting. TCRdb itself ran the RACE reads through MiXCR, one entry per CDR3 protein. The profile shows fewer than 200,000 distinct CDR3 sequences, about a fifth of them singletons. The time point is: patch test 1, 2 weeks after DPC sensitization. Treatment meaning: therapeutic diphenylcyclopropenone sensitization with weekly scalp DPC. Unfractionated whole blood served as the source for total RNA extraction. The chain has TRBV6-5 and TRBJ2-6; D gene unclear. The sequence was collected from a woman between 45 and 60 years old with alopecia areata. Some clones in this sample may be carry-over from other donors' samples. Material: whole blood, obtained in connection with sensitization to the hapten diphenylcyclopropenone (DPC). The CDR3 here is CASKSSGANVLTF. CDR3 DNA sequence: TGTGCCAGCAAGAGTTCTGGGGCCAACGTCCTGACTTTC.